The 16 T cell receptor beta chains below were found in one sample sequenced in a study of T cell repertoires in cytomegalovirus infection. TCRdb recomputed calls from the reads with MiXCR, one row per CDR3 protein. In the table there are tens of thousands of distinct CDR3 sequences, approximately 22% of which are singletons. Which antigens these TCRs recognize remains unknown. The source material was PBMCs, sequenced either directly or after in vitro stimulation (not recorded which). Receptors were obtained from a human donor in good health (CMV status not recorded). Some clones in this sample may be carry-over from other donors' samples.

The sample holds a few counts of this clonotype. The rearrangement uses TRBV19 and TRBJ2-3; D is perhaps TRBD1 or TRBD2 (5 bases each). V was clipped by 6 bases and J by 6 bases, with 16 bases between them. The CDR3 is made up of 14 amino acids. The germline CDR1 and CDR2 sequences are LNHDA and SQIVND (reference sequence). The chain's CDR3 is CASSEGRARDTQYF. The CDR3 DNA follows: TGTGCCAGTAGCGAGGGACGGGCCAGGGATACGCAGTATTTT. Full variable domain (rest looked up from reference TRBV19 and TRBJ2-3): DGGITQSPKYLFRKEGQNVTLSCEQNLNHDAMYWYRQDPGQGLRLIYYSQIVNDFQKGDIAEGYSVSREKKESFPLTVTSAQKNPTAFYLCASSEGRARDTQYFGPGTRLTVL.

V gene TRBV7-9 combines with J gene TRBJ1-4, with D unclear. Germline loops: CDR1 SEHNR, CDR2 FQNEAQ (reference sequence). Trimming removed 4 bases at V and 14 bases at J, with 11 bases between. This CDR3 comprises 11 residues. The CDR3 DNA is TGTGCCAGCAGCTCCAACGTTTACCTGTTTTTT. Protein: CASSSNVYLFF. The whole variable domain, filled in from reference TRBV7-9 and TRBJ1-4, reads DTGVSQNPRHKITKRGQNVTFRCDPISEHNRLYWYRQTLGQGPEFLTYFQNEAQLEKSRLLSDRFSAERPKGSFSTLEIQRTEQGDSAMYLCASSSNVYLFFGSGTQLSVL.

The chain links TRBV2 to TRBJ1-2; the D is unclear. Germline CDR1 and CDR2: SNHLY and FYNNEI. Trimming removed 0 bases from V and 5 bases from J, with 13 bases in between. The CDR3 totals 15 residues. The CDR3 nucleotides are TGTGCCAGCAGTGAAGCGCTTGGAGGCGAGTATGGCTACACCTTC. Its protein is CASSEALGGEYGYTF.

Remarks on this clonotype: This may come from a read error, since a much larger clone is one base off. The gene calls are TRBV2 and TRBJ2-4; 8 positions match TRBD2. Trimming removed 5 bases from V and 3 bases from J; junction bases left unmatched: 9. This CDR3 is built from 16 residues. Germline V gives CDR1 SNHLY, CDR2 FYNNEI. The CDR3 sequence: CASSHSGNLNKNIQYF. The CDR3 nucleotides are TGTGCCAGCAGTCATAGCGGGAACTTGAACAAAAACATTCAGTACTTC.

A few counts support this clonotype. The gene calls are TRBV10-3 and TRBJ1-5; 8 nucleotides line up with TRBD1. Unmatched junction bases numbered 2, after V lost 2 bases and J lost 2 bases. The CDR3 extends over 15 amino acids. CDR1 ENHRY and CDR2 SYGVKD come from the germline V gene. In DNA form, the CDR3 reads TGTGCCATCAGTGAGAGGGGACAGGGCAATCAGCCCCAGCATTTT. It is translated as CAISERGQGNQPQHF.

This clonotype was seen more than once but under ten times. V is TRBV5-1 and J is TRBJ2-1, with a possible D match to TRBD2 (6 bases). The germline V and J ends were trimmed by 0 bases and 2 bases, with 12 bases remaining between them. This CDR3 comprises 16 residues. The germline V gene has CDR1 SGHRS and CDR2 YFSETQ. In nucleotides, the CDR3 is TGCGCCAGCAGCTTGGCCGGGGGTTTTGCCTACAATGAGCAGTTCTTC. As protein: CASSLAGGFAYNEQFF.

The chain links TRBV4-3 to TRBJ2-5; D not certain. Germline loops: CDR1 LGHNA, CDR2 YSLEER. V lost 5 bases and J 5 bases, leaving 12 bases between the germline ends. The CDR3 is 13 residues long. Written as DNA, the CDR3 is TGCGCCAGCAGCAATGGGATCCGGGAGACCCAGTACTTC. This translates into CASSNGIRETQYF.

This clonotype has a count of ten or more. V is TRBV7-2 and J is TRBJ2-1; the D gene is possibly TRBD2 (5 bases). The CDR3 has 12 residues. V lost 4 bases and J lost 7, with 8 bases in between. CDR1 is SGHTA and CDR2 is FQGNSA in the germline V gene. Here the CDR3 reads CASSSTGNEQFF. Here the CDR3 DNA reads TGTGCCAGCAGCTCGACGGGGAATGAGCAGTTCTTC.

V is TRBV2 and J is TRBJ2-3; TRBD1 aligns across 8 bases. V lost 6 bases to trimming and J lost 6 bases; unmatched junction nucleotides: 8. There are 14 residues in the CDR3. Germline CDR1 reads SNHLY; CDR2 reads FYNNEI. The DNA of the CDR3 is TGTGCCAGCAGGGACAGGGTGATTGGCGATACGCAGTATTTT. This codes for CASRDRVIGDTQYF.

This clonotype has ten or more counts. V gene TRBV7-8 combines with J gene TRBJ1-2, with D perhaps matching TRBD1 (5 bases). The germline V and J ends were trimmed by 1 base and 0 bases, with 9 bases remaining between them. CDR1 and CDR2 (germline): SGHVS, FQNEAQ. This CDR3 comprises 15 residues. CDR3 DNA: TGTGCCAGCAGCTTAGTGATAGGGGCTAACTATGGCTACACCTTC. Translation gives CASSLVIGANYGYTF.

The chain is built from TRBV11-2 and TRBJ2-7, with D possibly called TRBD1 or TRBD2 (5 bases each). The CDR3 has 13 residues. The V gene lost 3 bases and the J gene lost 3 bases, with 9 bases spanning the gap. In germline, CDR1 is SGHAT, CDR2 FQNNGV. CDR3 amino acids: CASSLRGRYEQYF. DNA for the CDR3: TGTGCCAGCAGCTTGAGGGGACGCTACGAGCAGTACTTC.

This clonotype was seen ten or more times. CDR3 sequence reads: CASSHRTRSNEQFF. CDR3 in DNA: TGTGCCAGCAGCCACAGGACTAGGAGCAATGAGCAGTTCTTC. V usage is TRBV7-8 and J usage is TRBJ2-1, with 7 nucleotides matching TRBD2. Trimming cost V 5 bases and J 6 bases; bases outside gene matches: 7. Germline V gene data show CDR1 as SGHVS and CDR2 as FQNEAQ. The CDR3 totals 14 residues.

Notes on this clonotype: The junction does not match germline at one end; this may be a read error. The J gene is TRBJ2-7, the V gene TRBV5-1, with a possible D match to TRBD1 (6 bases). The germline V gene encodes CDR1 SGHRS and CDR2 YFSETQ. The CDR3 spans 15 residues. In nucleotides, the CDR3 is TGCGCCAGCAGCTTGGGGACAGTACCTACCTACGAGCAGCACTTC. It codes for CASSLGTVPTYEQHF.

This clonotype occurred a few times. V gene TRBV7-9 combines with J gene TRBJ1-3; D unresolved. V lost 3 bases and J lost 2, with 5 bases in between. The germline V gene encodes CDR1 SEHNR and CDR2 FQNEAQ (reference sequence). CDR3 length: 13 residues. CDR3 region: CASSFPAGNTIYF. CDR3 DNA: TGTGCCAGCAGCTTCCCAGCTGGAAACACCATATATTTT.

The chain couples TRBV5-1 to TRBJ1-1; 9 bases are shared with TRBD1. V shed 4 bases, J shed 1 base, and the junction held 2 bases outside the gene matches. Germline CDR1 is SGHRS and CDR2 is YFSETQ. The length of the CDR3 is 14 residues. The CDR3 region is CASSRTGANTEAFF. The CDR3 DNA is TGCGCCAGCAGCCGGACAGGGGCGAACACTGAAGCTTTCTTT.

This clonotype was counted at least ten times. The chain recombines TRBV12-3 or TRBV12-4 with TRBJ2-3; TRBD2 aligns across 9 bases. V was clipped by 4 bases and J by 3 bases; unmatched bases: 11. The CDR3 consists of 17 residues. The CDR3: CASSSPPAGGMTDTQYF. CDR3 DNA: TGTGCCAGCAGTTCCCCCCCGGCGGGAGGGATGACAGATACGCAGTATTTT.